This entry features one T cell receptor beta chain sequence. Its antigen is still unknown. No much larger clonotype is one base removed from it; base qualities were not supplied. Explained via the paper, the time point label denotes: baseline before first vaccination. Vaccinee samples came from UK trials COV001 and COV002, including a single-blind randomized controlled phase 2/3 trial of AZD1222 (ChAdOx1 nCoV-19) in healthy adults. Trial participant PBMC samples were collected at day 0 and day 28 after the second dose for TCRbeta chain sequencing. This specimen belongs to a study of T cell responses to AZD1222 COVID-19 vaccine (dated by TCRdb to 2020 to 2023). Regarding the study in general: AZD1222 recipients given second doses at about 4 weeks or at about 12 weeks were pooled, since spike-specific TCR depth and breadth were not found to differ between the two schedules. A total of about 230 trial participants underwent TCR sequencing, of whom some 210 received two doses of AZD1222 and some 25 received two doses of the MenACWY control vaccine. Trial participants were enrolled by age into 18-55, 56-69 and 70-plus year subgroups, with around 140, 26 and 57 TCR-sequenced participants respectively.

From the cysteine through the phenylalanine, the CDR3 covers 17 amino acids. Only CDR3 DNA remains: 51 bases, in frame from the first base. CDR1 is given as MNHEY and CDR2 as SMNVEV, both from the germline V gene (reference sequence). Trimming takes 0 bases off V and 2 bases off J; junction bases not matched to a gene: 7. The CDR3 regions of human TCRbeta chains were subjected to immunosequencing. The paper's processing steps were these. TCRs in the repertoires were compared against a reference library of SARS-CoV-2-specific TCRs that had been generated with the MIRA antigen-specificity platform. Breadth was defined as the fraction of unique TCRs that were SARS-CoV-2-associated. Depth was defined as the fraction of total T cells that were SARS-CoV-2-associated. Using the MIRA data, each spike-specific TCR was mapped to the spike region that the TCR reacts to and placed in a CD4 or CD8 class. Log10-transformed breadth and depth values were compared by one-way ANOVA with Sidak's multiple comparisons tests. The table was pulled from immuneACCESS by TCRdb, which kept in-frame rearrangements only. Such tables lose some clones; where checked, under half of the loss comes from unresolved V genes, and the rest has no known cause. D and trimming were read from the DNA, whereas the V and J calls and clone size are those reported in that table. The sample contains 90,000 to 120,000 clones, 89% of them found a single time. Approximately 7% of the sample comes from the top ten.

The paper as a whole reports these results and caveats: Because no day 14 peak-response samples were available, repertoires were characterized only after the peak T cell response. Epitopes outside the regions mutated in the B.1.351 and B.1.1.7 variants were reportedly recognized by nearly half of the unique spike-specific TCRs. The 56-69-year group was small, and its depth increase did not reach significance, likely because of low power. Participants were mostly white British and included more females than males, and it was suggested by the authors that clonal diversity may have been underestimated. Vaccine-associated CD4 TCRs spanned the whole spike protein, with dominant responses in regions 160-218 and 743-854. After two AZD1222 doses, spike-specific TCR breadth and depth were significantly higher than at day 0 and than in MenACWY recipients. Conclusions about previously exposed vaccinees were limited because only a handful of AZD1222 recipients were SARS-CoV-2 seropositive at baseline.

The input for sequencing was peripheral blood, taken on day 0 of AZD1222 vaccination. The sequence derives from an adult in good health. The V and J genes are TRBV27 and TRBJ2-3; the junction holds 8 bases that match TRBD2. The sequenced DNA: TGTGCCAGCAGTTTATCGGGTAGCGGGACACTCACAGATACGCAGTATTTT. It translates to CASSLSGSGTLTDTQYF.